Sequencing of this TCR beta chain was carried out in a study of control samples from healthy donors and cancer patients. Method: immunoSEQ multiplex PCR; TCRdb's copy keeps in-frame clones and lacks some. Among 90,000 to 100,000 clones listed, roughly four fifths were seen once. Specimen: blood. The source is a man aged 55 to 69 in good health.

DNA of the CDR3: TGTGCCAGTAGTATTGTCGGCGGGAGTTCGGATGAGCAGTTCTTC. Its protein product is CASSIVGGSSDEQFF. The chain links TRBV19 to TRBJ2-1; 7 bases line up with TRBD2. With V trimmed by 3 bases and J by 8 bases, 10 bases remained unmatched. From germline, CDR1 is LNHDA and CDR2 SQIVND (reference sequence). CDR3 size: 15 residues.